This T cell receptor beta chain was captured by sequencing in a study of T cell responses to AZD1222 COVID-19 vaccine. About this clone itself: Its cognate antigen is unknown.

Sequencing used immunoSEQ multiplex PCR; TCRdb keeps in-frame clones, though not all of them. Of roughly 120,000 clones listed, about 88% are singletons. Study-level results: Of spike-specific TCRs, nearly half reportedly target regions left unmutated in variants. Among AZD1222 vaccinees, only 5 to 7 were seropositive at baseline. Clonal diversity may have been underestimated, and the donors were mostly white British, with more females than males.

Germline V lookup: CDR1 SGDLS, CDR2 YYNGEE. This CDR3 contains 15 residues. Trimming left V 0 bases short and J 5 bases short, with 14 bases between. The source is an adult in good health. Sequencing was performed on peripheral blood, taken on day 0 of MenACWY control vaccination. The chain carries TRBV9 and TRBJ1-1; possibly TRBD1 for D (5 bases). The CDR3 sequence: CASSVEGVMITEAFF. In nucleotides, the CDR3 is TGTGCCAGCAGCGTAGAAGGGGTAATGATTACTGAAGCTTTCTTT. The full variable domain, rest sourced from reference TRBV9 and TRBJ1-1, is DSGVTQTPKHLITATGQRVTLRCSPRSGDLSVYWYQQSLDQGLQFLIQYYNGEERAKGNILERFSAQQFPDLHSELNLSSLELGDSALYFCASSVEGVMITEAFFGQGTRLTVV.